The 18 T cell receptor beta chains below come from one sample, sequenced in a study of response to subunit inactivated influenza vaccine. MiXCR was run by TCRdb on the RT-PCR reads, yielding one entry per CDR3 protein. The table has fewer than 600,000 distinct CDR3 sequences, approximately 7.8% seen once; the top ten hold about an eighth. The material was PBMCs from blood, obtained 23 to 25 months after vaccination. Every receptor here comes from a man aged 50 to 75 who received an inactivated influenza vaccine.

The chain employs TRBV6-5 and TRBJ2-2, with D unresolved. Trimming stripped 2 bases from V and 7 bases from J, with 8 bases between. The V gene's germline CDR1 is MNHEY and CDR2 SVGAGI. The CDR3 extends over 13 amino acids. The CDR3 region is CASSYKGFGELFF. Here the CDR3 DNA reads TGTGCCAGCAGTTACAAGGGTTTCGGGGAGCTGTTTTTT.

A few counts support this clonotype. The rearrangement uses TRBV7-2 and TRBJ2-3; D remains unclear. The CDR3 loop spans 12 amino acids. The germline V and J ends were trimmed by 5 bases and 2 bases, with 5 bases remaining between them. CDR1 and CDR2 from the germline V gene are SGHTA and FQGNSA. CDR3 residues: CASSHATDTQYF. Written as DNA, the CDR3 is TGTGCCAGCAGCCACGCCACAGATACGCAGTATTTT.

The chain recombines TRBV6-1 with TRBJ2-7; unclear D gene. The CDR3 covers 14 residues. The ends were cut back, 5 bases at V and 7 bases at J, with 18 bases in the middle. CDR1 and CDR2 from the germline V gene are MNHNS and SASEGT. As DNA, the CDR3 is TGTGCCAGCAGTCGGACGGTGGTGAATCGTGAGCAGTACTTC. Residues: CASSRTVVNREQYF.

V gene TRBV7-8 combines with J gene TRBJ2-1; D is uncertain. Per the germline V gene, CDR1 is SGHVS and CDR2 is FQNEAQ. Trimming shortened V by 0 bases and J by 8 bases, and 8 bases separated the two germline ends. The CDR3 is made up of 13 amino acids. The CDR3 nucleotides are TGTGCCAGCAGCTTAGCGAGTAAGGATGAGCAGTTCTTC. It translates to CASSLASKDEQFF.

A few counts support this clonotype. The CDR3 bases are TGTGCCAGCAGTTTAGGTCCAGGGTCCTACGAGCAGTACTTC. The encoded protein is CASSLGPGSYEQYF. V is TRBV12-3 or TRBV12-4 and J is TRBJ2-7, with D perhaps matching TRBD1 (5 bases). Trimming cost V 1 base and J 1 base, with 8 bases left between them. The CDR3 is made up of 14 amino acids.

The chain is built from TRBV20-1 and TRBJ2-1, with D possibly matching TRBD2 (5 bases). The CDR3 has 14 residues. Germline CDR1 reads DFQATT; CDR2 reads SNEGSKA (reference sequence). Between the trimmed V and J ends, which lost 1 base and 0 bases, there was a span of 7 bases. CDR3: CSARGRTSYNEQFF. In DNA form, the CDR3 reads TGCAGTGCTAGAGGGAGGACCTCCTACAATGAGCAGTTCTTC.

There are many counts of this clonotype. The gene calls are TRBV29-1 and TRBJ2-1, with 7 nucleotides matching TRBD1. Germline CDR1 and CDR2: SQVTM and ANQGSEA. J was trimmed by 6 bases and V by 6 bases; bases with no gene match: 2. The CDR3 contains 11 residues. The CDR3 is CSVRGSNEQFF. CDR3 nucleotides: TGCAGCGTCAGGGGGAGCAATGAGCAGTTCTTC.

This clonotype was seen repeatedly, ten times or more. The chain carries TRBV14 and TRBJ1-2; tentatively, D is TRBD1 (6 bases). The CDR3 totals 13 residues. Germline CDR1 reads SGHDN; CDR2 reads FVKESK. V was clipped by 3 bases and J by 5 bases, with 10 bases between them. Written as DNA, the CDR3 is TGTGCCAGCAGCCAGGGGGGCTGGTATGGCTACACCTTC. Translation: CASSQGGWYGYTF.

V gene TRBV7-2 combines with J gene TRBJ1-1; a possible D gene is TRBD1 (5 bases). The length of the CDR3 is 13 residues. Germline loops: CDR1 SGHTA, CDR2 FQGNSA. Trimming removed 8 bases from V and 0 bases from J, with 10 bases in between. Here the CDR3 reads CASGGRVNTEAFF. The CDR3, as DNA: TGTGCCAGCGGAGGCAGGGTGAACACTGAAGCTTTCTTT. The variable domain in full, completed from reference TRBV7-2 and TRBJ1-1, reads GAGVSQSPSNKVTEKGKDVELRCDPISGHTALYWYRQSLGQGLEFLIYFQGNSAPDKSGLPSDRFSAERTGGSVSTLTIQRTQQEDSAVYLCASGGRVNTEAFFGQGTRLTVV.

This clonotype was seen repeatedly, ten times or more. This chain connects TRBV20-1 to TRBJ2-3; D is unclear. V lost 1 base and J lost 4, with 12 bases in between. CDR1 and CDR2 from the germline V gene are DFQATT and SNEGSKA (reference sequence). The CDR3 is 14 amino acids. CDR3 sequence reads: CSARGASGSDTQYF. For the CDR3, the DNA is TGCAGTGCTAGAGGAGCCTCCGGGTCAGATACGCAGTATTTT.

This clonotype was seen a few times. The chain combines TRBV12-3 or TRBV12-4 with TRBJ1-2, with a tentative D call TRBD1 (5 bases). This CDR3 comprises 16 residues. The V end was cut by 1 base, the J end by 0 bases, with 12 bases between. The CDR3 protein is CASSLGGRGANYGYTF. The CDR3 bases are TGTGCCAGCAGTTTAGGGGGACGGGGGGCTAACTATGGCTACACCTTC.

V is TRBV7-2 and J is TRBJ2-7; D is possibly TRBD1 (6 bases). The ends were cut back, 5 bases at V and 7 bases at J, with 12 bases in the middle. The CDR3 is 12 amino acids. Germline CDR1 SGHTA, CDR2 FQGNSA. This CDR3 is CASSPRDREQYF. The CDR3 nucleotides read TGTGCCAGCAGCCCCAGAGACAGGGAGCAGTACTTC. The whole variable domain, filled in from reference TRBV7-2 and TRBJ2-7, reads GAGVSQSPSNKVTEKGKDVELRCDPISGHTALYWYRQSLGQGLEFLIYFQGNSAPDKSGLPSDRFSAERTGGSVSTLTIQRTQQEDSAVYLCASSPRDREQYFGPGTRLTVT.

DNA of the CDR3: TGTGCCACAGGGGGGGCTAGCGGAGCCTACAATGAGCAGTTCTTC. Translating gives CATGGASGAYNEQFF. The chain links TRBV6-2 or TRBV6-3 to TRBJ2-1; D may match TRBD1 or TRBD2 (7 bases each). CDR1 and CDR2 from the germline V gene are MNHEY and SVGEGT. The CDR3 length is 15 residues. Between the trimmed V and J ends, which lost 10 bases and 2 bases, there was a span of 18 bases.

This clonotype was picked up a small number of times. J is TRBJ1-2 and V is TRBV4-3; a weak D match, TRBD1 (5 bases). CDR1 is LGHNA, CDR2 YSLEER, per germline. This CDR3 has 15 amino acids. V was pared by 1 base and J by 8 bases, with 17 bases between. This chain's CDR3 is CASSQVVKGAGGYTF. For the CDR3, the DNA is TGCGCCAGCAGCCAAGTGGTAAAAGGGGCAGGAGGCTACACCTTC.

There are a few counts of this clonotype. V usage is TRBV5-1 and J usage is TRBJ2-1, with D possibly being TRBD1 (6 bases). Germline assignment: CDR1 SGHRS and CDR2 YFSETQ. The V end was cut by 4 bases, the J end by 3 bases, with 14 bases between. The CDR3 runs to 15 residues. The CDR3 DNA sequence: TGCGCCAGCAGCGCACAGGGTGGGAACTACAATGAGCAGTTCTTC. It specifies CASSAQGGNYNEQFF.

This clonotype was observed at least ten times. This chain uses TRBV7-2 with TRBJ1-5; tentatively, D is TRBD1 (6 bases). V gave up 0 bases and J gave up 10 bases, with 19 bases separating them. This CDR3 contains 16 residues. CDR1 is SGHTA, CDR2 FQGNSA, per germline. The CDR3 protein is CASSLAGRGYQSPQHF. CDR3 DNA: TGTGCCAGCAGCTTAGCGGGCAGGGGTTATCAAAGCCCCCAGCATTTT.

This clonotype turned up a few times. The chain carries TRBV25-1 and TRBJ2-7; a possible D gene is TRBD2 (5 bases). Germline CDR1 is MGHDK and CDR2 is SYGVNS. Trimming stripped 3 bases from V and 5 bases from J, with 11 bases between. CDR3 size: 13 residues. The CDR3 DNA reads TGTGCCAGCAGTGACCTCCCCGGGGACGAGCAGTACTTC. Its translation: CASSDLPGDEQYF.

The rearrangement joins TRBV7-2 to TRBJ2-3, with TRBD1 identical over 7 bases. CDR1 is SGHTA and CDR2 is FQGNSA in the germline V gene. V shed 5 bases, J shed 0 bases, and the junction held 5 bases outside the gene matches. The CDR3 extends over 15 amino acids. CDR3 in amino acids: CASSGWDSSTDTQYF. CDR3 coding DNA: TGTGCCAGCAGCGGGTGGGACAGCAGCACAGATACGCAGTATTTT.